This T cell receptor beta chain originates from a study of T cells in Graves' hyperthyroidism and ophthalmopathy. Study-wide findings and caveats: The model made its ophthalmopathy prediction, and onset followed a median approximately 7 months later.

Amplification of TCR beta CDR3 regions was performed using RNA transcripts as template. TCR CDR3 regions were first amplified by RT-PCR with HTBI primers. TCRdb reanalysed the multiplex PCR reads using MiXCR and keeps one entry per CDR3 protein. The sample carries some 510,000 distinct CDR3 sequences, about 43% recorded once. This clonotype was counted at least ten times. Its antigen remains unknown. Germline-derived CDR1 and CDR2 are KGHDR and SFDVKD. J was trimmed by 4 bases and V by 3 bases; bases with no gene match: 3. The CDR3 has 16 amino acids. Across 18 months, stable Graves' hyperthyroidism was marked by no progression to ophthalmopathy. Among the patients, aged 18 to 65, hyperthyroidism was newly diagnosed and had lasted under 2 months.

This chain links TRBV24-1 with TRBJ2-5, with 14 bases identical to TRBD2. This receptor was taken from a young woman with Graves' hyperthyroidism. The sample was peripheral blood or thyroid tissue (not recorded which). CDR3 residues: CATSDTGLAGAETQYF. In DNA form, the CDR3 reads TGTGCCACCAGTGATACGGGACTAGCGGGAGCAGAGACCCAGTACTTC.